This T cell receptor beta chain stems from a study of T-cell memory formation after mild COVID-19. Study-level findings and limits: Clonal second-wave expansions that peaked on day 37 had unconfirmed SARS-CoV-2 specificity.

On this clonotype: The antigen remains undetermined.

TCR alpha and TCR beta cDNA libraries carrying sample barcodes and UMIs came from 5'RACE with constant-segment primers. A single record per CDR3 protein comes from TCRdb applying MiXCR to the 5' RACE reads. The repertoire includes some 350,000 distinct CDR3 sequences, about an eighth of them detected once, and about 21% sits in the top ten. This CDR3 region has 13 residues. V was pared by 5 bases and J by 7 bases, with 5 bases of the junction left unmatched. Germline CDR1 reads SGHVS; CDR2 reads FQNEAQ. The source of this sequence is a young man who had mild COVID-19 (a few samples of this study predate the infection). Cell type and time point are not known. The specimen was PBMCs or a T cell subset sorted from them (not recorded which). The rearrangement uses TRBV7-8 and TRBJ1-2, with 9 bases lining up with TRBD1. The CDR3 DNA sequence: TGTGCCAGCAGCGGTGACAGGGGGTCTGGCTACACCTTC. This translates into CASSGDRGSGYTF.